This entry is about one T cell receptor beta chain. Its antigen is still unknown. These data are taken from a study of OX40 agonist ivuxolimab in advanced cancers. Study-level background: Ivuxolimab, an agonistic anti-OX40 (CD134) antibody, was given to patients. Three individuals attained partial responses, comprising one hepatocellular carcinoma case and two cutaneous melanoma cases.

Sequencing used immunoSEQ multiplex PCR; TCRdb keeps in-frame clones, though not all of them. The sample holds fewer than 80,000 clones, approximately 84% seen once. Study results and caveats: In the 0.1 to 3.0 mg/kg range, CD4+ and CD8+ blood T cells had expanded clonally by week 6.

CDR1 and CDR2 from the germline V gene are SGHKS and YYEKEE (reference sequence). There are 18 residues in the CDR3. J was trimmed by 4 bases and V by 1 base; bases with no gene match: 12. The origin of this receptor is an adult with an advanced solid tumor such as melanoma, head and neck, liver or kidney cancer. The chain couples TRBV5-5 to TRBJ1-3; 9 bases agree with TRBD1. The sample here was CD4+ or CD8+ T cells sorted from blood, taken in a trial of the OX40 agonist ivuxolimab. The CDR3 spells CASSLTPGQGAVGNTIYF. CDR3 coding DNA: TGTGCCAGCAGCTTGACTCCGGGACAGGGAGCGGTCGGAAACACCATATATTTT.